A selection of T cell receptor beta chains follows, all from one sample in a study of T cell responses to AZD1222 COVID-19 vaccine. Assay: immunoSEQ multiplex PCR; the TCRdb copy retains only in-frame clones and omits some. The data contain about 120,000 clones, roughly 87% of them singletons. This sample comprised peripheral blood, obtained on day 0 of AZD1222 vaccination. These receptors were taken from an adult in good health. CDR3s include the opening cysteine and the closing phenylalanine or tryptophan. A D gene is named only where the DNA matches it firmly. A clone size is listed for some rows: how often the clone was seen (once, few, many), or a class if it is expanded.

j_call,cdr3_length,v_call,clone_size,d_call,cdr3_nt,cdr3_aa
TRBJ1-6,18,TRBV4-1,once,-,TGCGCCAGCAGCCGAGACGGATCTAGACCGAGTCTATATTCACCCCTCCACTTT,CASSRDGSRPSLYSPLHF
TRBJ1-2,19,TRBV28,-,TRBD1,TGTGCCAGCAGCGTAGGCCCCGGACAGGGATTAGCTTTAGGTAGTGGCTACACCTTC,CASSVGPGQGLALGSGYTF
TRBJ1-2,15,TRBV6-6,once,-,TGTGCCAGCAGTTACTCTGGGGGGAAGAGCTATGGCTACACCTTC,CASSYSGGKSYGYTF
TRBJ2-1,13,TRBV7-9,-,-,TGTGCCAGCAGCTTCCCAAATTTGGGGGAGCAGTTCTTC,CASSFPNLGEQFF
TRBJ2-7,14,TRBV7-9,-,-,TGTGCCAGCAGCCACCCTACGGGACAAGGAGAGCAGTACTTC,CASSHPTGQGEQYF
TRBJ1-1,12,TRBV7-2,-,-,TGTGCCAGCAGCGCAAACCGGGAGGAAGCTTTCTTT,CASSANREEAFF
TRBJ1-1,17,TRBV21-1,-,-,TGTGCCAGCAGCGGGGACAGGGGATATCGGAAAAACACTGAAGCTTTCTTT,CASSGDRGYRKNTEAFF
TRBJ1-3,16,TRBV28,-,-,TGTGCCAGCAGTGAACCGGGTCCCAGCTCTGGAAACACCATATATTTT,CASSEPGPSSGNTIYF
TRBJ1-1,14,TRBV4-1,-,-,TGCGCCAGCAGCCAGAGACAGTACGGGCCTGAAGCTTTCTTT,CASSQRQYGPEAFF
TRBJ2-5,18,TRBV3-1/TRBV3-2,few,TRBD1,TGTGCCAGCAGCCAGGTAGTACGACAGGGCGGATTTGGGGAGACCCAGTACTTC,CASSQVVRQGGFGETQYF
TRBJ2-5,16,TRBV7-9,-,TRBD1,TGTGCCAGCAGCTTATCTGTAGGACAGGGGGAAGAGACCCAGTACTTC,CASSLSVGQGEETQYF
TRBJ1-5,14,TRBV15,-,-,TGTGCCACCAGCATCGGTTATAGCAATCAGCCCCAGCATTTT,CATSIGYSNQPQHF
TRBJ2-7,15,TRBV6-1,-,TRBD1,TGTGCCAGCAGTGAGGGGGACAGAATTACCTACGAGCAGTACTTC,CASSEGDRITYEQYF
TRBJ1-2,13,TRBV7-3,-,-,TGTGCCAGCAGCTTAGAGCAGTACATGGGCTACACCTTC,CASSLEQYMGYTF
TRBJ2-3,15,TRBV11-1,-,TRBD2,TGTGCCAGCACCCAAGCGGGGGCCTGGGGAGATACGCAGTATTTT,CASTQAGAWGDTQYF
TRBJ2-7,15,TRBV3-1/TRBV3-2,-,-,TGTGCCAGCAGCCACCACTCCGGCAGGGTCAGAGAGCAGTACTTC,CASSHHSGRVREQYF
TRBJ1-1,14,TRBV19,-,-,TGTGCCAGTAGTACCCCCGGAGGTCCGACTGAAGCTTTCTTT,CASSTPGGPTEAFF
TRBJ1-1,14,TRBV6-5,once,TRBD1,TGTGCCAGCAGACGGACAGGGGAGGTACGAGAAGCTTTCTTT,CASRRTGEVREAFF
TRBJ1-3,15,TRBV19,-,-,TGTGCCAGTAGTACGTCGCTGAGTTCTGGAAACACCATATATTTT,CASSTSLSSGNTIYF
TRBJ2-2,16,TRBV2,-,TRBD2,TGTGCCAGCAGGGGACTAGCGGGACGGAACACCGGGGAGCTGTTTTTT,CASRGLAGRNTGELFF
TRBJ2-7,13,TRBV19,-,-,TGTGCCAGTAGTGGACGACAGTACTACGAGCAGTACTTC,CASSGRQYYEQYF
TRBJ2-7,13,TRBV10-3,many,-,TGTGCCATCAGTGAGGCAGGGACCGACGAGCAGTACTTC,CAISEAGTDEQYF
TRBJ2-7,12,TRBV30,-,-,TGTGCCTGGAGTGTACCCGGATACGAGCAGTACTTC,CAWSVPGYEQYF
TRBJ2-7,15,TRBV10-3,once,-,TGTGCCATCAGTGAGTCGAATGGGGGGCTGGGCGAGCAGTACTTC,CAISESNGGLGEQYF
TRBJ1-1,13,TRBV28,-,-,TGTGCCAGCAGTCCAGCCGAAGGGAGAGGGGCTTTCTTT,CASSPAEGRGAFF
TRBJ1-2,12,TRBV5-6,once,-,TGTGCCAGCAGCTTGAGTTACGGCGGCTACACCTTC,CASSLSYGGYTF
TRBJ1-1,15,TRBV4-1,-,TRBD1,TGCGCCAGCAGCTACTCTGACAGGGTGGGGACTGAAGCTTTCTTT,CASSYSDRVGTEAFF
TRBJ2-7,11,TRBV20-1,once,-,TGCAGTGCTAGACGGGCTTACGAGCAGTACTTC,CSARRAYEQYF
TRBJ1-6,13,TRBV28,-,TRBD1,TGTGCCAGCGGGACAGCCAGTCCGTATCCCCTCCACTTT,CASGTASPYPLHF
TRBJ2-7,15,TRBV6-1,-,TRBD2,TGTGCCAGCAGTGAAAGTTTTGGACTAGGCTACGAGCAGTACTTC,CASSESFGLGYEQYF
TRBJ1-2,14,TRBV7-9,once,TRBD1,TGTGCCAGCAGCTTCCCGGACAGGGACTATGGCTACACCTTC,CASSFPDRDYGYTF
TRBJ1-2,15,TRBV6-5,-,-,TGTGCCAGCAGTCGACAAGGGGTTTTGAACTATGGCTACACCTTC,CASSRQGVLNYGYTF
TRBJ2-5,14,TRBV11-1,-,-,TGTGCCAGCAGCTGGGCCGGGACCGAAGAGACCCAGTACTTC,CASSWAGTEETQYF
TRBJ1-2,13,TRBV27,-,TRBD1,TGTGCCAGCAGGGGGACAGGGGGGTATGGCTACACCTTC,CASRGTGGYGYTF
TRBJ1-1,14,TRBV3-1/TRBV3-2,-,-,TGTGCCAGCAGCCAAGATGCGTGGCTCGGTGTGGCTTTCTTT,CASSQDAWLGVAFF
TRBJ2-5,15,TRBV24-1,-,-,TGTGCCACCAGTGATCCGGACGGGTCTCAAGAGACCCAGTACTTC,CATSDPDGSQETQYF
TRBJ2-5,16,TRBV28,-,TRBD1,TGTGCCAGCAGTTTTGCAAGAGGGACAGGTAGTGAGACCCAGTACTTC,CASSFARGTGSETQYF
TRBJ1-2,13,TRBV7-3,-,TRBD1,TGTGCCAGCAGCCATCTACAGGGGGATGGCTACACCTTC,CASSHLQGDGYTF
TRBJ1-6,14,TRBV6-5,-,-,TGTGCCAGCAGGGGTTGGGACACCGGGTCACCCCTCCACTTT,CASRGWDTGSPLHF
TRBJ2-7,10,TRBV28,-,-,TGTGCCAGCGGACCCTACGAGCAGTACTTC,CASGPYEQYF
TRBJ1-5,14,TRBV16,-,-,TGTGCCAGCAGCCAGTACAGGGATCTGGAGCCCCAGCATTTT,CASSQYRDLEPQHF
TRBJ2-7,14,TRBV4-1,once,-,TGCGCCAGCAGCCAGACCCAGGGAGACTACGAGCAGTACTTC,CASSQTQGDYEQYF
TRBJ1-1,16,TRBV7-2,-,-,TGTGCCAGCAGCTTAGGGCCAGGGAGGCTGTTGACTGAAGCTTTCTTT,CASSLGPGRLLTEAFF
TRBJ2-7,16,TRBV5-4,-,TRBD2,TGTGCCAGCAGCTCGGGACTAGCGGGGGGGCTGGGGGAGCAGTACTTC,CASSSGLAGGLGEQYF
TRBJ1-2,12,TRBV6-5,-,-,TGTGCCAGCAGAGCCGGGGGCGGCGGCTACACCTTC,CASRAGGGGYTF